In its sample, the clone carrying this T cell receptor (beta chain) was seen many times. Its antigen is not identified. Germline-derived CDR1 and CDR2 are SEHNR and FQNEAQ (reference sequence). Trimming cost V 2 bases and J 2 bases, with 9 bases left between them. This CDR3 region has 14 residues. The source of the sample is a study of breast tumors, draining lymph nodes, adjacent tissues. Study outcomes and limitations: Most tumor T cells seemingly derive from lymph node, then expand in tumor. Luminal-like breast cancer showed significantly greater tumor-nontumor repertoire similarity than basal-like breast cancer did. Tumor T cell lymph node origin was a supported hypothesis, not proven.

TCRdb re-called the multiplex PCR reads with MiXCR, one entry per CDR3 protein. The top ten clones hold roughly 20% of a sample with 60,000 to 65,000 distinct CDR3 sequences, roughly 50% of them seen once. V and J are TRBV7-9 and TRBJ1-2; D remains unclear. This TCR was recovered from a female donor with breast cancer. Some clones in this sample may be carry-over from other donors' samples. Input material: breast tumor tissue. The CDR3 sequence: CASSLNNLNYGYTF. In DNA, the CDR3 is TGTGCCAGCAGCTTAAATAACTTGAACTATGGCTACACCTTC.